This T cell receptor beta chain was sequenced in a study of blood T cells in healthy people across ages. Notes on the study in general: Donor CMV status was unknown, possibly confounding expanded clonotype changes.

This clonotype was observed a few times. Its antigen is not known. It was with a sample-barcoded 5' primer and a J-beta primer mix that a second PCR of about 7 to 12 cycles was run. A minimum of 2.5 million CDR3-containing paired-end reads was obtained for each sample. MiXCR was run by TCRdb on the 5' RACE reads, yielding one entry per CDR3 protein. The repertoire has 1.2 million to 1.5 million distinct CDR3 sequences, 42% of them found once; the top ten carry 6.5% to 10%. Researchers collected about 9.6 milliliters of peripheral blood from every single donor. The V gene's germline CDR1 is SGHRS and CDR2 YFSETQ. The CDR3 extends over 13 amino acids. Trimming removed 4 bases from V and 3 bases from J, with 11 bases in between.

Sequenced material: blood. This receptor was taken from a woman aged 18-29 years in good health. The gene calls are TRBV5-1 and TRBJ2-7; D remains unclear. Here the CDR3 reads CASSPAPNYEQYF. DNA for the CDR3: TGCGCCAGCAGCCCCGCACCTAACTACGAGCAGTACTTC. The full variable domain, its missing parts supplied by reference TRBV5-1 and TRBJ2-7, is KAGVTQTPRYLIKTRGQQVTLSCSPISGHRSVSWYQQTPGQGLQFLFEYFSETQRNKGNFPGRFSGRQFSNSRSEMNVSTLELGDSALYLCASSPAPNYEQYFGPGTRLTVT.